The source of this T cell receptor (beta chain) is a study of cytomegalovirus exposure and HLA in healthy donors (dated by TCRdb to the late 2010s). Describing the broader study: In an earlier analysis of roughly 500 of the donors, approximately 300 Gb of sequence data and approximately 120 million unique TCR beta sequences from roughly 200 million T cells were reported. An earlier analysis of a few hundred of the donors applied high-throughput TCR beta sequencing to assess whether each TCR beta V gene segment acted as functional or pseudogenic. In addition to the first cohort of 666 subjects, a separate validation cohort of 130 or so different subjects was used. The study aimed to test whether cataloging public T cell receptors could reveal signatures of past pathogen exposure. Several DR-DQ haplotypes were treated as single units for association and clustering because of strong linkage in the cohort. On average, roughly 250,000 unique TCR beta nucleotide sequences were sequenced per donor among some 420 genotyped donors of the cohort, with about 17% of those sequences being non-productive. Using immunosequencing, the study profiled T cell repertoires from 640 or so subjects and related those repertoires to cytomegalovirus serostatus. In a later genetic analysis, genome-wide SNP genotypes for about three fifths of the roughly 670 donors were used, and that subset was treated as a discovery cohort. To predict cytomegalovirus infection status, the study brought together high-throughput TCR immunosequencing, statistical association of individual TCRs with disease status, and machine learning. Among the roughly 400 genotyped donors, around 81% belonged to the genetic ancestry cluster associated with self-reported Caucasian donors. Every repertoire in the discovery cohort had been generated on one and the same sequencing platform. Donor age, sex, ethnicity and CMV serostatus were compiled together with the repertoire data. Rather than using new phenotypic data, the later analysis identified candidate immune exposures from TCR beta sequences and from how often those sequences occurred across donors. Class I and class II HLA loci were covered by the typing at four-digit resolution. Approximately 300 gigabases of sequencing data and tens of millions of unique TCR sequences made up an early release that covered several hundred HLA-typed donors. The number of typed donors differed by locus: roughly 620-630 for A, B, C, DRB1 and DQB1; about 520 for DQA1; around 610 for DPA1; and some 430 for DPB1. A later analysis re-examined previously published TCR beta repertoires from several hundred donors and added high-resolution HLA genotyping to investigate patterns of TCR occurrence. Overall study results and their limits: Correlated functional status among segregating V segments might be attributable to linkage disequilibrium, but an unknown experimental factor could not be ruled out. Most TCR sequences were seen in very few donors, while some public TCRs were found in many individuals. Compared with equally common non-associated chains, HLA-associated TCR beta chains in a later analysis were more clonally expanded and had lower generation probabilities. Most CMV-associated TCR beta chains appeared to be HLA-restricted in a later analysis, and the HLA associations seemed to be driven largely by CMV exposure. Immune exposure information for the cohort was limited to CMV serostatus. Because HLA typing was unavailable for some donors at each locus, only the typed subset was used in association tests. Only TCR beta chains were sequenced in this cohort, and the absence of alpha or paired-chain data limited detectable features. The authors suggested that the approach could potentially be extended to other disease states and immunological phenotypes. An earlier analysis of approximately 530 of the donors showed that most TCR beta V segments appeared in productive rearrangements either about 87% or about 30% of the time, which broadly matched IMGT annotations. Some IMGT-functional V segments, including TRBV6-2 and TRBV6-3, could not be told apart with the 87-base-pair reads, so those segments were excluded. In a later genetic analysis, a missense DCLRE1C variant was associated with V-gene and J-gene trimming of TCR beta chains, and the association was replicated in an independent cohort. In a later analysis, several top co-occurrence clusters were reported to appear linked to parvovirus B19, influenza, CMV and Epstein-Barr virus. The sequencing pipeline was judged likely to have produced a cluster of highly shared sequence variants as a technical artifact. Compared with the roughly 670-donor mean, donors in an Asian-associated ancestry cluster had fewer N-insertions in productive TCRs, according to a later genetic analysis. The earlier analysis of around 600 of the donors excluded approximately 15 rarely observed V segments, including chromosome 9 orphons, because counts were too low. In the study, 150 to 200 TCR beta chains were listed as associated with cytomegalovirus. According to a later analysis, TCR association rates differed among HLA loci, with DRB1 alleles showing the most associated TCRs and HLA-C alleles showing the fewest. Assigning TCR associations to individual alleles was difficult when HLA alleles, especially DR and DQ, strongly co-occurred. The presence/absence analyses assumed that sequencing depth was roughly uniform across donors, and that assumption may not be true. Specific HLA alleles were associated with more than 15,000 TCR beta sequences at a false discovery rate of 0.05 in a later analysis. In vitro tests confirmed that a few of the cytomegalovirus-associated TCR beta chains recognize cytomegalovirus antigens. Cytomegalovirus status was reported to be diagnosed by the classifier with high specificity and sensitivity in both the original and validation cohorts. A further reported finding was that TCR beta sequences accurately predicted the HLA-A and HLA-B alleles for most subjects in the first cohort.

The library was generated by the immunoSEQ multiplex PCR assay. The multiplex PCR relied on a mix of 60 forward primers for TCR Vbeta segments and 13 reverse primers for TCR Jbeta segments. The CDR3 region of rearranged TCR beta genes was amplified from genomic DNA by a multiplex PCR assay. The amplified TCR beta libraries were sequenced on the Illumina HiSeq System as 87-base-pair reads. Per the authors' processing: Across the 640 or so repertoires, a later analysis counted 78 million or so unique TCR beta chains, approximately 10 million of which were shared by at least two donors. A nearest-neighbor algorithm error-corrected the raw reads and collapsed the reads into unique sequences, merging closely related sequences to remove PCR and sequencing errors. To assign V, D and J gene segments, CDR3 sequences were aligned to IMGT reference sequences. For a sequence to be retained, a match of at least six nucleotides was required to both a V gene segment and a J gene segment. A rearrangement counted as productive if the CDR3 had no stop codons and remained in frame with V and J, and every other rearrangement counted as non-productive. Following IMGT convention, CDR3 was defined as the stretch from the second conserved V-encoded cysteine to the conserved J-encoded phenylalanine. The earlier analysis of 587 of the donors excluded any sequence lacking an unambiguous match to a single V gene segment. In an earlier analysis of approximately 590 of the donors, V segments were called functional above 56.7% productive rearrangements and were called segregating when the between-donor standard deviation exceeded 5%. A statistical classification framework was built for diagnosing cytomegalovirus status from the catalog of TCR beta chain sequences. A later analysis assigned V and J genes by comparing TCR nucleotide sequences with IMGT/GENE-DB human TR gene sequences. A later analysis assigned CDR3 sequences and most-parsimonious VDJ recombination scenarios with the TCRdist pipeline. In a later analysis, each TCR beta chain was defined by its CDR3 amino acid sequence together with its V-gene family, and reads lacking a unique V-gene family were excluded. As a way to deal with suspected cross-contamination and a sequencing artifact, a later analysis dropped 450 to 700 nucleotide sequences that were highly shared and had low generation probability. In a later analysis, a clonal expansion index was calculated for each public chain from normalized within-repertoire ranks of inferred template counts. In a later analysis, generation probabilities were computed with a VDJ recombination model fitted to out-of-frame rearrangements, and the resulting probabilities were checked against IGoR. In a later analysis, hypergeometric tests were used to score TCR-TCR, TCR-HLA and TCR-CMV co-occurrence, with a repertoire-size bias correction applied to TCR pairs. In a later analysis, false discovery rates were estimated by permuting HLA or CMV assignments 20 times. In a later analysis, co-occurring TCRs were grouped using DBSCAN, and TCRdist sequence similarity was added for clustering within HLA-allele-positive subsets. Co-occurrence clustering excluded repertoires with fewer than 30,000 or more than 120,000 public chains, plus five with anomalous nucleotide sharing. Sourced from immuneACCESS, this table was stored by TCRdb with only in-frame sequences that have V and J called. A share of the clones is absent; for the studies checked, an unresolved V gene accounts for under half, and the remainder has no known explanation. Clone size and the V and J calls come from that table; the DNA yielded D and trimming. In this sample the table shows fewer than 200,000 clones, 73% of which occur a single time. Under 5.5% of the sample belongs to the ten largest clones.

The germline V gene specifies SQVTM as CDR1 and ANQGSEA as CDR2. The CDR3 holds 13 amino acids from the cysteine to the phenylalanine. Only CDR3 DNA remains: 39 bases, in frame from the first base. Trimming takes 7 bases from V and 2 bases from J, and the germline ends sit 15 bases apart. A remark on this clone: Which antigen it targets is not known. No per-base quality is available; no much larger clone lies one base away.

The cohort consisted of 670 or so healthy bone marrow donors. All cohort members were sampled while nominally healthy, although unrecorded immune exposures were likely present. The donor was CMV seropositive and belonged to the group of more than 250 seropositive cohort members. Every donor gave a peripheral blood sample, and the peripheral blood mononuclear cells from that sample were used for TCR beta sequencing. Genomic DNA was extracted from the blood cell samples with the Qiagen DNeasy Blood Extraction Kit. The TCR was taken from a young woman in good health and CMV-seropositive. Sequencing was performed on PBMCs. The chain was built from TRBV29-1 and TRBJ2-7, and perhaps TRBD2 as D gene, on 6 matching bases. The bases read TGCAGCGCCGTGGGGGGACCAACCTACGAGCAGTACTTC. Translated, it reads CSAVGGPTYEQYF.